Listed here are 30 T cell receptor beta chains from one sample, sequenced in a study of persistence of HIV-infected CD4 T cells. An overlapping HIV-1 Gag peptide pool stimulated these cells at about 0.91 ug/peptide/mL. Sorted nonresponding memory CD4+ T cells were CD40L-negative, CD69-negative, CD45RO-high. Sequencing used immunoSEQ version 4 in survey mode. Method: immunoSEQ multiplex PCR; TCRdb's copy keeps in-frame clones and lacks some. This sample yields approximately 35,000 clones, of which 75% to 90% are seen a single time; around 0.88% belongs to the top ten. These TCRs are of unknown antigen specificity. This sample comprised cultured CD4+ T cells from PBMCs, obtained from a patient who received antiretroviral therapy. These receptors came from an adult with HIV. The donor label of this sample is uncertain.

This chain links TRBV11-3 with TRBJ2-2; 10 bases line up with TRBD2. Germline-derived CDR1 and CDR2 are SGHNT and YENEEA. J lost 0 bases, V lost 5 bases, and 3 bases had no gene match. There are 16 residues in the CDR3. This CDR3 is CASSLGTSANTGELFF. The CDR3 nucleotides are TGTGCCAGCAGCCTCGGGACTAGCGCGAACACCGGGGAGCTGTTTTTT.

This clone has only a few counts. V and J are TRBV12-3 or TRBV12-4 and TRBJ1-1; D unclear. Trimming left V 5 bases short and J 5 bases short, with 12 bases between. The CDR3 covers 13 residues. The CDR3 sequence is CASSLLSRTEAFF. In nucleotides, the CDR3 is TGTGCCAGCAGTCTCCTTAGCAGAACTGAAGCTTTCTTT.

The rearrangement uses TRBV11-3 and TRBJ1-1; 11 bases fit TRBD1. CDR1 is SGHNT, CDR2 YENEEA, per germline. Trimming took 3 bases from V and 0 from J; bases not matched to a gene: 0. This CDR3 has 15 amino acids. CDR3 nucleotides: TGTGCCAGCAGCTTGGGACAGGGGGTGAACACTGAAGCTTTCTTT. It encodes CASSLGQGVNTEAFF.

A few counts support this clone. The CDR3 reads CASSHGRQGRGGELFF. Here the CDR3 DNA reads TGTGCCAGCAGTCACGGACGACAGGGGCGTGGCGGGGAGCTGTTTTTT. This chain uses TRBV6-6 with TRBJ2-2; 8 bases are shared with TRBD1. The CDR3 length is 16 residues. The trim removed 5 bases at V and 7 bases at J, leaving 12 bases unmatched. Germline CDR1 MNHNY, CDR2 SVGAGI (reference sequence).

The gene calls are TRBV18 and TRBJ1-6; no firm D call. Germline CDR1 KGHSH, CDR2 LQKENI. Deletions cut 5 bases from V and 5 bases from J, with 10 bases between. The CDR3 length is 14 residues. In nucleotides, the CDR3 is TGTGCCAGCTCAGTGGGTATGGATAATTCACCCCTCCACTTT. Encoded protein: CASSVGMDNSPLHF.

V is TRBV6-5 and J is TRBJ1-5; 7 positions match TRBD1. This CDR3 comprises 15 residues. Per the germline V gene, CDR1 is MNHEY and CDR2 is SVGAGI. The ends lost 6 bases at V and 0 bases at J; junction bases unmatched: 5. The CDR3 reads CASSLTGDSNQPQHF. The CDR3 DNA follows: TGTGCCAGCAGCTTAACAGGGGATAGCAATCAGCCCCAGCATTTT.

Comments on this clone: Germline is not matched at one junction end, which may reflect a read error. J is TRBJ2-1 and V is TRBV7-8, with D possibly being TRBD1 (7 bases). The CDR3 is 14 residues long. Germline CDR1 reads SGHVS; CDR2 reads FQNEAQ. DNA for the CDR3: TGTGCCAGCAGTTACAGGGGACTGGGAAATGCGCAGTTCTTC. Encoded protein: CASSYRGLGNAQFF. Together with reference TRBV7-8 and TRBJ2-1, the CDR3 gives the full variable domain: GAGVSQSPRYKVAKRGQDVALRCDPISGHVSLFWYQQALGQGPEFLTYFQNEAQLDKSGLPSDRFFAERPEGSVSTLKIQRTQQEDSAVYLCASSYRGLGNAQFFGPGTRLTVL.

The CDR3, as DNA: TGCGCCAGCAGCTTAAGGTTCAACCAAGCTGGTAGTTATGGCTACACCTTC. It encodes CASSLRFNQAGSYGYTF. The J gene is TRBJ1-2, the V gene TRBV5-1; D remains unclear. The germline V gene has CDR1 SGHRS and CDR2 YFSETQ. V lost 2 bases, J lost 5 bases, and 22 bases lay in between. This CDR3 spans 17 amino acids. Full variable domain (outside the CDR3, taken from reference TRBV5-1 and TRBJ1-2): KAGVTQTPRYLIKTRGQQVTLSCSPISGHRSVSWYQQTPGQGLQFLFEYFSETQRNKGNFPGRFSGRQFSNSRSEMNVSTLELGDSALYLCASSLRFNQAGSYGYTFGSGTRLTVV.

The chain links TRBV6-5 to TRBJ1-1; 10 bases map to TRBD1. The J segment lost 5 bases and the V segment lost 5 bases, leaving 8 bases of the junction unmatched. Germline V CDR1 and CDR2: MNHEY, SVGAGI. CDR3 size: 15 residues. The chain's CDR3 is CASSRPSGQGTEAFF. For the CDR3, the DNA is TGTGCCAGCAGTCGACCCTCGGGACAGGGGACTGAAGCTTTCTTT.

The chain couples TRBV7-2 to TRBJ1-2; tentatively, D is TRBD1 (5 bases). The CDR3 sequence is 14 residues long. Germline CDR1 SGHTA, CDR2 FQGNSA. The V gene lost 4 bases and the J gene lost 7 bases, with 16 bases spanning the gap. The CDR3, as DNA: TGTGCCAGCAGCTCATCATGGAGGGGCACTGGCTACACCTTC. Translated, it gives CASSSSWRGTGYTF.

This sequence joins TRBV19 and TRBJ1-4, with TRBD1 matching 7 bases. The CDR3 is 15 residues long. V was clipped by 5 bases and J by 3 bases; unmatched bases: 6. CDR1 is LNHDA and CDR2 is SQIVND in the germline V gene (reference sequence). CDR3 DNA: TGTGCCAGTAGTCGGGACAGTGGATCTAATGAAAAACTGTTTTTT. Translated: CASSRDSGSNEKLFF.

The chain couples TRBV24-1 to TRBJ2-3, with 9 bases fitting TRBD2. V trimming: 1 base; J trimming: 2 bases; junction bases outside the gene matches: 3. The length of the CDR3 is 16 residues. Germline V CDR1 and CDR2: KGHDR, SFDVKD. The CDR3 coding sequence is TGTGCCACCAGTGATTTTGGCGGGGGGGCCACAGATACGCAGTATTTT. Amino acid sequence: CATSDFGGGATDTQYF.

V is TRBV6-5 and J is TRBJ2-7; 7 bases line up with TRBD2. Germline CDR1 and CDR2: MNHEY and SVGAGI. The CDR3 loop spans 13 amino acids. The junction had 3 bases not matched to a gene; V was cut back by 7 bases and J by 0 bases. This CDR3 reads CASTSGSSYEQYF. CDR3 in DNA: TGTGCCAGCACTAGCGGTAGCTCCTACGAGCAGTACTTC.

The CDR3 reads CASSLERATEAFF. The CDR3, as DNA: TGTGCCAGCAGTTTAGAGAGGGCCACTGAAGCTTTCTTT. The chain is built from TRBV12-3 or TRBV12-4 and TRBJ1-1; D is undetermined. Trimming cost V 1 base and J 4 bases, with 7 bases left between them. CDR3 length equals 13 residues.

J is TRBJ1-3 and V is TRBV19, with D uncertain. The CDR3 extends over 12 amino acids. Germline assignment: CDR1 LNHDA and CDR2 SQIVND (reference sequence). V was trimmed by 5 bases and J by 1 base, leaving 3 bases between them. CDR3 DNA sequence: TGTGCCAGTAGTCCATCTGGAAACACCATATATTTT. It codes for CASSPSGNTIYF.

The chain employs TRBV5-1 and TRBJ1-1; D is possibly TRBD1 (5 bases). This CDR3 has 13 amino acids. V gave up 2 bases and J gave up 3 bases, with 8 bases separating them. In germline, CDR1 is SGHRS, CDR2 YFSETQ. DNA of the CDR3: TGCGCCAGCAGCTTTGGAGGGGACACTGAAGCTTTCTTT. Protein product: CASSFGGDTEAFF.

The V gene is TRBV18, the J gene TRBJ1-3; D unresolved. CDR3 length: 15 residues. Deletions cut 3 bases from V and 0 bases from J, with 9 bases between. Germline CDR1 is KGHSH and CDR2 is LQKENI. The CDR3: CASSPGGSSGNTIYF. In DNA form, the CDR3 reads TGTGCCAGCTCACCGGGTGGTTCCTCTGGAAACACCATATATTTT. Variable domain in full (rest from reference TRBV18 and TRBJ1-3): NAGVMQNPRHLVRRRGQEARLRCSPMKGHSHVYWYRQLPEEGLKFMVYLQKENIIDESGMPKERFSAEFPKEGPSILRIQQVVRGDSAAYFCASSPGGSSGNTIYFGEGSWLTVV.

This clone was detected only once. This CDR3 reads CAISESGWPAGDTF. CDR3 DNA sequence: TGTGCCATCAGTGAGTCTGGGTGGCCCGCCGGCGACACCTTC. The chain is built from TRBV10-3 and TRBJ1-2; D call uncertain. Between the trimmed V and J ends, which lost 0 bases and 12 bases, there was a span of 17 bases. The CDR3 spans 14 residues. Germline values: CDR1 ENHRY, CDR2 SYGVKD.

The chain couples TRBV7-3 to TRBJ2-5; the D is unclear. In germline, CDR1 is SGHTA, CDR2 FQGTGA. With 5 bases removed from V and 5 bases from J, the gap between germline ends came to 12 bases. CDR3 length equals 13 residues. The CDR3 here is CASSPSDGETQYF. As DNA, the CDR3 is TGTGCCAGCAGCCCATCGGACGGGGAGACCCAGTACTTC.

The gene calls are TRBV2 and TRBJ2-3, with D perhaps matching TRBD1 (5 bases). Trimming removed 6 bases at V and 6 bases at J, with 16 bases between. The CDR3 loop spans 14 amino acids. Germline CDR1 reads SNHLY; CDR2 reads FYNNEI. CDR3 protein: CASRKGQTADTQYF. CDR3 DNA sequence: TGTGCCAGCAGAAAGGGGCAGACCGCGGATACGCAGTATTTT.

The chain carries TRBV18 and TRBJ2-3; TRBD1 might be the D (5 bases). Germline lookup yields CDR1 KGHSH and CDR2 LQKENI. Trimming took off 4 bases at V and 3 bases at J, with 23 bases between the two ends. This CDR3 is 18 amino acids long. The CDR3 bases are TGTGCCAGCTCACAGCTCGTGACCTTGGACATCGGTACAGATACGCAGTATTTT. This codes for CASSQLVTLDIGTDTQYF.

This sequence joins TRBV6-5 and TRBJ2-7, with D tentatively TRBD1 or TRBD2 (5 bases each). CDR3 length: 14 residues. Germline V gives CDR1 MNHEY, CDR2 SVGAGI. The V gene lost 5 bases and the J gene lost 5 bases, with 16 bases spanning the gap. The CDR3 DNA reads TGTGCCAGCAGTCACCGGGACGGTGTCCACGAGCAGTACGTC. Protein sequence: CASSHRDGVHEQYV.

The CDR3: CASSEWAAFLNQPQHF. In DNA, the CDR3 is TGTGCCAGCAGTGAATGGGCAGCTTTTCTCAATCAGCCCCAGCATTTT. The chain carries TRBV2 and TRBJ1-5; D is ambiguous. Between the trimmed V and J ends, which lost 2 bases and 3 bases, there was a span of 14 bases. The germline gives CDR1 SNHLY, CDR2 FYNNEI. The CDR3 sequence is 16 residues long. The full variable domain, rest sourced from reference TRBV2 and TRBJ1-5, is EPEVTQTPSHQVTQMGQEVILRCVPISNHLYFYWYRQILGQKVEFLVSFYNNEISEKSEIFDDQFSVERPDGSNFTLKIRSTKLEDSAMYFCASSEWAAFLNQPQHFGDGTRLSIL.

V gene TRBV6-4 combines with J gene TRBJ2-1, with TRBD2 matching 9 bases. Germline V gives CDR1 MRHNA, CDR2 SNTAGT. The CDR3 sequence is 15 residues long. The ends lost 3 bases at V and 7 bases at J; junction bases unmatched: 7. DNA of the CDR3: TGTGCCAGCAGTGAGGAGCGGGGGGTTGGAAATGAGCAGTTCTTC. The encoded protein is CASSEERGVGNEQFF.

The CDR3 region is CASTGFSGTEAFF. The CDR3 DNA reads as TGTGCCAGCACAGGGTTCTCAGGGACTGAAGCTTTCTTT. The chain carries TRBV25-1 and TRBJ1-1; weak D call: TRBD1 (5 bases). V was clipped by 7 bases and J by 5 bases, with 14 bases between them. Germline V lookup: CDR1 MGHDK, CDR2 SYGVNS. CDR3 length: 13 residues. The full variable domain, its missing parts supplied by reference TRBV25-1 and TRBJ1-1, is EADIYQTPRYLVIGTGKKITLECSQTMGHDKMYWYQQDPGMELHLIHYSYGVNSTEKGDLSSESTVSRIRTEHFPLTLESARPSHTSQYLCASTGFSGTEAFFGQGTRLTVV.

This clone was counted a few times. The J gene is TRBJ1-6, the V gene TRBV4-1, with unresolved D. The CDR3 is 14 residues long. Germline V gene data show CDR1 as MGHRA and CDR2 as YSYEKL. Trimming shortened V by 8 bases and J by 8 bases, and 16 bases separated the two germline ends. The CDR3 spells CASRPGVIDSPLHF. The CDR3 nucleotides read TGCGCCAGCCGCCCTGGGGTGATAGATTCACCCCTCCACTTT.

In its sample, this clone was seen once. The V gene is TRBV29-1, the J gene TRBJ2-1, with 12 bases identical to TRBD2. Germline V CDR1 and CDR2: SQVTM, ANQGSEA. The CDR3 spans 18 residues. V dropped 4 bases and J dropped 0; count of bases not matched to a gene: 10. CDR3 protein: CSVVRLAGDLSSYNEQFF. The CDR3, as DNA: TGCAGCGTTGTACGACTAGCGGGGGACCTAAGCTCCTACAATGAGCAGTTCTTC.

The chain is built from TRBV6-5 and TRBJ2-2; possibly TRBD2 for D (6 bases). Trimming removed 2 bases from V and 3 bases from J, with 10 bases in between. This CDR3 has 15 residues. The germline V gene has CDR1 MNHEY and CDR2 SVGAGI. The CDR3 is CASSYGRGYTGELFF. DNA for the CDR3: TGTGCCAGCAGTTACGGGCGGGGATACACCGGGGAGCTGTTTTTT.

V gene TRBV19 combines with J gene TRBJ2-7; D unresolved. This CDR3 comprises 13 residues. CDR1 is LNHDA and CDR2 is SQIVND in the germline V gene (reference sequence). With 4 bases removed from V and 3 bases from J, the gap between germline ends came to 10 bases. The CDR3: CASSTPAGYEQYF. In DNA form, the CDR3 reads TGTGCCAGTAGTACCCCGGCCGGCTACGAGCAGTACTTC.

The chain links TRBV14 to TRBJ2-3; the D gene could be TRBD1 or TRBD2 (5 bases each). Germline-derived CDR1 and CDR2 are SGHDN and FVKESK. Between the trimmed V and J ends, which lost 4 bases and 5 bases, there was a span of 16 bases. CDR3 size: 15 residues. The chain's CDR3 is CASSPRRGLIDTQYF. The DNA of the CDR3 is TGTGCCAGCAGCCCTCGCCGGGGCCTAATAGATACGCAGTATTTT. The complete variable domain, with remaining parts taken from reference TRBV14 and TRBJ2-3, reads EAGVTQFPSHSVIEKGQTVTLRCDPISGHDNLYWYRRVMGKEIKFLLHFVKESKQDESGMPNNRFLAERTGGTYSTLKVQPAELEDSGVYFCASSPRRGLIDTQYFGPGTRLTVL.